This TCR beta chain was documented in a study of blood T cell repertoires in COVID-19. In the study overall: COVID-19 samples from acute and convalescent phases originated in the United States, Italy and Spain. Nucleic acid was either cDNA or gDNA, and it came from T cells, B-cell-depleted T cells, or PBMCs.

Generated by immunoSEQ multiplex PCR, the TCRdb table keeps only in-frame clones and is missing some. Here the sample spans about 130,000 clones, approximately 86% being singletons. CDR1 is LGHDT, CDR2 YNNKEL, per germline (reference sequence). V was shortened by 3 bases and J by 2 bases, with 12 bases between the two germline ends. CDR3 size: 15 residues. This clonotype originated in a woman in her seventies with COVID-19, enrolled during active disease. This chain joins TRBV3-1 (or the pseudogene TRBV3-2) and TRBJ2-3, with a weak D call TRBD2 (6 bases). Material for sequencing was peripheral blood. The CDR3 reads CASSHRDFYTDTQYF. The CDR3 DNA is TGTGCCAGCAGCCACCGGGACTTCTACACAGATACGCAGTATTTT.